One and the same sample provided the 13 T cell receptor beta chains below, sequenced in a study of blood T cell repertoires in COVID-19. The repertoire was sequenced with immunoSEQ multiplex PCR; TCRdb's copy has only in-frame clones and lacks some. The sample has some 220,000 clones, about 85% seen once. Sequencing was performed on peripheral blood. These receptors all stem from a woman in her late teens or twenties who had recovered from COVID-19.

This chain connects TRBV9 to TRBJ2-7, with 10 bases lining up with TRBD1. The J segment lost 3 bases and the V segment lost 0 bases, leaving 9 bases of the junction unmatched. This CDR3 is 17 amino acids long. Germline-derived CDR1 and CDR2 are SGDLS and YYNGEE. CDR3 in amino acids: CASSVEIRTGGLYEQYF. The CDR3 coding sequence is TGTGCCAGCAGCGTAGAAATCCGGACAGGGGGACTCTACGAGCAGTACTTC.

CDR3 bases: TGTGCCAGCAGCGTAGCCAGTGGCAATTCACCCCTCCACTTT. Its translation is CASSVASGNSPLHF. V and J are TRBV9 and TRBJ1-6, with unresolved D. CDR3 length: 14 amino acids. Trimming stripped 0 bases from V and 7 bases from J, with 8 bases between. Germline CDR1 reads SGDLS; CDR2 reads YYNGEE.

V and J are TRBV25-1 and TRBJ2-1, with D maybe TRBD1 (6 bases). Per germline, CDR1 MGHDK and CDR2 SYGVNS. V shed 0 bases and J shed 2 bases, with 14 bases lying between them. The CDR3 covers 17 residues. The CDR3 region has the DNA TGTGCCAGCAGTGAATATGGTGGGGACATCACCTACAATGAGCAGTTCTTC. Protein product: CASSEYGGDITYNEQFF.

The chain recombines TRBV23-1 with TRBJ2-7; 8 bases are shared with TRBD1. TRBV23-1 is assigned to the ORF class and has an uncertain function. The CDR3 totals 14 residues. Trimming cost V 4 bases and J 1 base; bases outside gene matches: 3. CDR3 bases: TGCGCCAGCAGTCCCCGGGACAGGTCCTACGAGCAGTACTTC. Its protein product is CASSPRDRSYEQYF.

The chain recombines TRBV12-1 with TRBJ1-6; TRBD1, as called in the table, went unchecked against the DNA. TRBV12-1 has pseudogene status. This CDR3 contains 15 residues. The CDR3 sequence is CASSFVTGRNSPLHF. For the CDR3, the DNA is TGTGCCAGCAGCTTTGTTACAGGCCGTAATTCACCCCTCCACTTT.

The rearrangement uses TRBV6-5 and TRBJ1-5, with 8 bases identical to TRBD1. Unmatched junction bases numbered 4, after V lost 8 bases and J lost 4 bases. Per the germline V gene, CDR1 is MNHEY and CDR2 is SVGAGI. The CDR3 loop spans 13 amino acids. The CDR3 sequence: CASQRTGNQPQHF. The CDR3 region has the DNA TGTGCCAGCCAAAGGACAGGGAATCAGCCCCAGCATTTT.

V and J are TRBV27 and TRBJ1-1, with D unclear. This CDR3 is built from 13 residues. The V and J ends lost 2 bases and 4 bases respectively, with 8 bases between them. In germline, CDR1 is MNHEY, CDR2 SMNVEV (reference sequence). The CDR3 DNA reads as TGTGCCAGCAGTTTAGGGCTAGCCACTGAAGCTTTCTTT. Its translation is CASSLGLATEAFF.

This chain connects TRBV4-1 to TRBJ1-1; D is unclear. Germline CDR1 reads MGHRA; CDR2 reads YSYEKL. This CDR3 region has 15 residues. V was trimmed by 0 bases and J by 5 bases, leaving 13 bases between them. For the CDR3, the DNA is TGCGCCAGCAGCCAAGATTTAGGCTCCGGGACTGAAGCTTTCTTT. This gives the protein CASSQDLGSGTEAFF.

J is TRBJ2-7 and V is TRBV7-9; perhaps TRBD1 as D (6 bases). The CDR3 has 12 residues. Trimming left V 5 bases short and J 5 bases short, with 10 bases between. The germline V gene encodes CDR1 SEHNR and CDR2 FQNEAQ (reference sequence). The CDR3 loop is CASSHQGNEQYF. The DNA of the CDR3 is TGTGCCAGCAGCCATCAGGGGAACGAGCAGTACTTC.

The J gene is TRBJ1-2, the V gene TRBV19; the D gene is possibly TRBD1 (6 bases). Germline-derived CDR1 and CDR2 are LNHDA and SQIVND (reference sequence). Trimming removed 1 base from V and 6 bases from J, with 12 bases in between. This CDR3 contains 14 residues. The DNA for the CDR3 is TGTGCCAGTAGTATAGTCGGCAGGGGTGATGGCTACACCTTC. It specifies CASSIVGRGDGYTF.

The chain couples TRBV11-3 to TRBJ2-2; TRBD2 agrees at 13 bases. The CDR3 loop spans 17 amino acids. Germline V gene lookup returns CDR1 SGHNT and CDR2 YENEEA. V was pared by 5 bases and J by 7 bases, with 10 bases of the junction left unmatched. The CDR3 DNA sequence: TGTGCCAGCAGCGATACTAGCGGGAGGGCCTTGGGCGGGGAGCTGTTTTTT. It is translated as CASSDTSGRALGGELFF. The full variable domain, rest sourced from reference TRBV11-3 and TRBJ2-2, is EAGVVQSPRYKIIEKKQPVAFWCNPISGHNTLYWYLQNLGQGPELLIRYENEEAVDDSQLPKDRFSAERLKGVDSTLKIQPAELGDSAVYLCASSDTSGRALGGELFFGEGSRLTVL.

The chain uses TRBV7-2 and TRBJ2-2, with D possibly matching TRBD2 (6 bases). Between the trimmed V and J ends, which lost 2 bases and 2 bases, there was a span of 9 bases. Germline V gives CDR1 SGHTA, CDR2 FQGNSA. This CDR3 is 15 amino acids long. The CDR3 region is CASSLRGANTGELFF. For the CDR3, the DNA is TGTGCCAGCAGCTTACGCGGGGCTAACACCGGGGAGCTGTTTTTT. The whole variable domain, filled in from reference TRBV7-2 and TRBJ2-2, reads GAGVSQSPSNKVTEKGKDVELRCDPISGHTALYWYRQSLGQGLEFLIYFQGNSAPDKSGLPSDRFSAERTGGSVSTLTIQRTQQEDSAVYLCASSLRGANTGELFFGEGSRLTVL.

The CDR3 is CASSFLGTANYGYTF. The CDR3 nucleotides are TGCGCCAGCAGCTTTCTCGGGACAGCTAACTATGGCTACACCTTC. This chain joins TRBV5-1 and TRBJ1-2, with 7 bases aligning to TRBD1. The junction had 4 bases not matched to a gene; V was cut back by 2 bases and J by 0 bases. In germline, CDR1 is SGHRS, CDR2 YFSETQ. This CDR3 contains 15 residues. Together with reference TRBV5-1 and TRBJ1-2, the CDR3 gives the full variable domain: KAGVTQTPRYLIKTRGQQVTLSCSPISGHRSVSWYQQTPGQGLQFLFEYFSETQRNKGNFPGRFSGRQFSNSRSEMNVSTLELGDSALYLCASSFLGTANYGYTFGSGTRLTVV.